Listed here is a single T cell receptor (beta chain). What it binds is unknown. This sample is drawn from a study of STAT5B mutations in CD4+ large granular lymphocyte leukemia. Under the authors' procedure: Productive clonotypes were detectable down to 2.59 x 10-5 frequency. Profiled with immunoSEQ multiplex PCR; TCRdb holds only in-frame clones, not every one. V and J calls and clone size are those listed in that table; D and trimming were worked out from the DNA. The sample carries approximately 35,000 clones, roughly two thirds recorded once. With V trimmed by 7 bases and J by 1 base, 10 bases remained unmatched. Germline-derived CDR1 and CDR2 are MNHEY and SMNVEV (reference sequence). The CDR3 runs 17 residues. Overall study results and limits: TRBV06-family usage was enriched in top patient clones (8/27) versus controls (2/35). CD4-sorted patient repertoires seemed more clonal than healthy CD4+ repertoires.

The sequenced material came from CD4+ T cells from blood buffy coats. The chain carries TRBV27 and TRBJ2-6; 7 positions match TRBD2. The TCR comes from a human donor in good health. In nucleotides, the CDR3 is TGTGCCAGCACTTCGGGGGGAGTAAGGTCTGGGGCCAACGTCCTGACTTTC. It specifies CASTSGGVRSGANVLTF.